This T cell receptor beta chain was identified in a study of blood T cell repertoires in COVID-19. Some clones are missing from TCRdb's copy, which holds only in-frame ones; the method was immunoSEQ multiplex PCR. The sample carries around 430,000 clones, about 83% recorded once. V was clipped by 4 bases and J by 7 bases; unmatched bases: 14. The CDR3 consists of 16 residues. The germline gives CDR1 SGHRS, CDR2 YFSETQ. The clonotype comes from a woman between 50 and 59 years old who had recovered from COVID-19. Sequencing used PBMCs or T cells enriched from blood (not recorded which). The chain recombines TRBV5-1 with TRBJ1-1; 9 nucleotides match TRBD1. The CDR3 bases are TGCGCCAGCAGCCAGGGGTACAGGGGGCGTAAGAATGAAGCTTTCTTT. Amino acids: CASSQGYRGRKNEAFF.